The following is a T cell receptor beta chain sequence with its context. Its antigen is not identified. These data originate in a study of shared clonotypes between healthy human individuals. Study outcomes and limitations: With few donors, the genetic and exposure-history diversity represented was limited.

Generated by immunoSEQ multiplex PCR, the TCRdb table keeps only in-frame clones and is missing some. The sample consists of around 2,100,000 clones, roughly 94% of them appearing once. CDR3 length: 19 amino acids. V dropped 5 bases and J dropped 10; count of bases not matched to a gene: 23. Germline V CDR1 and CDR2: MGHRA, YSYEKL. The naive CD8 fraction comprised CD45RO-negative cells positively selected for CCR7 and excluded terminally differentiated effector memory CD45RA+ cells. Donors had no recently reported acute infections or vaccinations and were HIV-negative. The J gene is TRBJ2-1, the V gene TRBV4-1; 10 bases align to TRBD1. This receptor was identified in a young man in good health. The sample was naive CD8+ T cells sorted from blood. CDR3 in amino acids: CASSSTSYTGTGEFVEQFF. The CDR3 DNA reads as TGCGCCAGCAGCTCTACTTCGTACACCGGGACAGGGGAATTCGTAGAGCAGTTCTTC.